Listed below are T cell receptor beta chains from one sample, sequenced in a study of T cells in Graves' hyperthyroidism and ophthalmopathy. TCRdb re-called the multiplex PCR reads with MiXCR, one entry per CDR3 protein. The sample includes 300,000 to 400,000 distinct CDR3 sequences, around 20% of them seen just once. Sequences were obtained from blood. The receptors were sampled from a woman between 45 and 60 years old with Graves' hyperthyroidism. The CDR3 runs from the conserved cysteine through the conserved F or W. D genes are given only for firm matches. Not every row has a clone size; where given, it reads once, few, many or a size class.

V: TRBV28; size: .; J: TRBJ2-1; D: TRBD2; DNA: TGTGCCAGCTGCCTAAGCGGGGGGGTTACTGAGCAGTTCTTC; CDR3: CASCLSGGVTEQFF
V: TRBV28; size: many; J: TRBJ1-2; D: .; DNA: TGTGCCAGCTCCCAGGGGTATGGCTACACCTTC; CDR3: CASSQGYGYTF
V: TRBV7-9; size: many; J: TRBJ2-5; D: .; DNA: TGTGCCAGCAGCCGGGACAGGGCGGCTAGCGGGAGAGGGGAGACCCAGTACTTC; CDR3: CASSRDRAASGRGETQYF
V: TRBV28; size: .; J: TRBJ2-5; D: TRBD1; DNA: TGTGCCAGCAGTCTGGGCAGGGGGCGGGAAGAGACCCAGTACTTC; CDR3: CASSLGRGREETQYF
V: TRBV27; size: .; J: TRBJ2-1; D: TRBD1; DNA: TGTGCCAGCAGTTTAAAACAGGGGTATGAGCAGTTCTTC; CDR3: CASSLKQGYEQFF
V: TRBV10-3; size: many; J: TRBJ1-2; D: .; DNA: TGTGCCATCAGTGACAGGGAACTGGCGGGCTACACCTTC; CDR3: CAISDRELAGYTF
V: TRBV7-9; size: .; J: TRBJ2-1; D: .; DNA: TGTGCCAGCAGCTCCCCTGCCAGGTACAATGAGCAGTTCTTC; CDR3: CASSSPARYNEQFF
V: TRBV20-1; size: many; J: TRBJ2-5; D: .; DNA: TGCAGTGCCCAGGGGGCTAGCGGGGCCCGGGGGGAGACCCAGTACTTC; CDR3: CSAQGASGARGETQYF
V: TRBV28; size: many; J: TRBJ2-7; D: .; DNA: TGTGCCAGCACCTTGTACGAGCAGTACTTC; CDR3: CASTLYEQYF
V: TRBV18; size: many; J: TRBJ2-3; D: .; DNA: TGTGCCAGCTCACGATCAACAGATACGCAGTATTTT; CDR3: CASSRSTDTQYF
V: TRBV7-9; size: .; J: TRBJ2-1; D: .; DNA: TGTGCCAGCAGCTTAGAACTGGCGGGCGGGCAGTTCTTC; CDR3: CASSLELAGGQFF
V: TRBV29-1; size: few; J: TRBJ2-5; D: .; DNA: TGCAGCGTTCCCGAGGGAACCCAGTACTTC; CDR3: CSVPEGTQYF
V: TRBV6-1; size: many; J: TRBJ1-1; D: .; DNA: TGTGCCAGCACCCGGACACCTTACACTGAAGCTTTCTTT; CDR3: CASTRTPYTEAFF
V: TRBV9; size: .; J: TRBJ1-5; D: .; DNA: TGTGACTCCAGGGCTCCCAATCAGCCCCAGCATTTT; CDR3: CDSRAPNQPQHF
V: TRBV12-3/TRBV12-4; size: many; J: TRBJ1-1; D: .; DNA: TGTGCCAGCAGCTTCTCCCTGAACACTGAAGCTTTCTTT; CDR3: CASSFSLNTEAFF
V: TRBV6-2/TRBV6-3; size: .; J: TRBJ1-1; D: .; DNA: TGTGCCAGCGGATCCTACGGGGCCACTATGAACACTGAAGCTTTCTTT; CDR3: CASGSYGATMNTEAFF
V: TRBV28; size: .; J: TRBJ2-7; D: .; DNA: TGTGCCAGCAGTTTTGATTGGGGGAGCTCCTACGAGCAGTACTTC; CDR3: CASSFDWGSSYEQYF
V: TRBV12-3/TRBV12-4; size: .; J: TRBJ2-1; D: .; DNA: TGTGCCAGCAGTTTAGTAAGGGGGGTAAGCTCCTACAATGAGCAGTTCTTC; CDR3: CASSLVRGVSSYNEQFF
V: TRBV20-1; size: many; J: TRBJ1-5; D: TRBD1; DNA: TGCAGTGCTAGAGCGCCCCGAAGGGGGCCGGATTATAGCAATCAGCCCCAGCATTTT; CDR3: CSARAPRRGPDYSNQPQHF
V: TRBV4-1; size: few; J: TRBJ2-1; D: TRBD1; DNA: TGCGCCAGCAGCCGACTGAAATGGGACAGGGGGCTTAGTGAGCAGTTCTTC; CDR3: CASSRLKWDRGLSEQFF
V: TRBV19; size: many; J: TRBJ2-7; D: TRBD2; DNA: TGTGCCAGTAGTATCCAAGCGGGAGTCTACGAGCAGTACTTC; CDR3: CASSIQAGVYEQYF
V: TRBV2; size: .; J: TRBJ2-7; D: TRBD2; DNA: TGTGCCAGCCGTTTGCGGGAGGGCGAGCAGTACTTC; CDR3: CASRLREGEQYF
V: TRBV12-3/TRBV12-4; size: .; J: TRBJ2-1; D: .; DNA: TGTGCCAGCAGTCGCCCCGGGGGGCAAGGCAATGAGCAGTTCTTC; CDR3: CASSRPGGQGNEQFF
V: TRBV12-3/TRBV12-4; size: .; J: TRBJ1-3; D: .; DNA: TGTGCCAGCAGTTTTGGGGACGGAAACACCATATATTTT; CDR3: CASSFGDGNTIYF
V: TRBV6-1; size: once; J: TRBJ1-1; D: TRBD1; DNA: TGTGCCAGCAGTGAAGGCCAGGGGGTAGGGGCCACTGAAGCTTTCTTT; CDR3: CASSEGQGVGATEAFF
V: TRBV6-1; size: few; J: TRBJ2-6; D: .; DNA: TGTGCCAGCAGTGGCGCATTAAGGGCTGGGGCCAACGTCCTGACTTTC; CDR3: CASSGALRAGANVLTF
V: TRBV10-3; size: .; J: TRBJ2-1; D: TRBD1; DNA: TGTGCCATCAGGGAAGGACAGGGGGGACACAATGAGCAGTTCTTC; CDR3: CAIREGQGGHNEQFF
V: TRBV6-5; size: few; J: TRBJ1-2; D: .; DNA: TGTGCCAGCAGTTACTCGATTCAACTTGTTAACTATGGCTACACCTTC; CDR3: CASSYSIQLVNYGYTF
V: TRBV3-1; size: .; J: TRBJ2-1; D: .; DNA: TGTGCCAGCAGCCAAGTTCTAGCGAGGTACAATGAGCAGTTCTTC; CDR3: CASSQVLARYNEQFF
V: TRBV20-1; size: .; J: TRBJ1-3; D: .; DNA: TGCAGTGGAGGGCAGCTCTCTGGAAACACCATATATTTT; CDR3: CSGGQLSGNTIYF
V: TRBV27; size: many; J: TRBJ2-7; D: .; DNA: TGTGCCAGCAGTTTAAGATGGCAGGGTGACGAGCAGTACTTC; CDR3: CASSLRWQGDEQYF
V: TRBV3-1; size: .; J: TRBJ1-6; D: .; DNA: TGTGCCAGCAGCCCTGGTACAGGGAGAAATTCACCCCTCCACTTT; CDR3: CASSPGTGRNSPLHF
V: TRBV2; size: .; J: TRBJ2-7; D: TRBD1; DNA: TGTGCCAGAAGGGACACAGGGGACGAGCAGTACTTC; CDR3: CARRDTGDEQYF
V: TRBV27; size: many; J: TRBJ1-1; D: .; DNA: TGTGCCAGCAGGAGGCAGTTGAACACTGAAGCTTTCTTT; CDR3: CASRRQLNTEAFF
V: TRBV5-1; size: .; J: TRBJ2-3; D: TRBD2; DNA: TGCGCCAGCAGCGCGGGAGGGCCGGGGGATACGCAGTATTTT; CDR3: CASSAGGPGDTQYF
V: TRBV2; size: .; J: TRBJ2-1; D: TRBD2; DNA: TGTGCCAGCAGCTATTCCGGGACTAGCGGAGAGGATGAGCAGTTCTTC; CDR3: CASSYSGTSGEDEQFF
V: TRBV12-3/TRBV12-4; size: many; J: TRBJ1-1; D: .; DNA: TGTGCCAGCAGTTTTGCGGGGATGAACACTGAAGCTTTCTTT; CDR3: CASSFAGMNTEAFF
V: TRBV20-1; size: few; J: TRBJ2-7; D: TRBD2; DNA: TGCAGTGCTATAGCGGGGGCCTACGAGCAGTACTTC; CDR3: CSAIAGAYEQYF
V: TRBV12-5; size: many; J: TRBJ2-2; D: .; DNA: TGTGCTAGTGGTTTGGTGGTTGGGACAACGAACACCGGGGAGCTGTTTTTT; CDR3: CASGLVVGTTNTGELFF
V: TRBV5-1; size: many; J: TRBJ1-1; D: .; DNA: TGCGCCAGCAGCTCGATCACAGGGTGGGGGAACACTGAAGCTTTCTTT; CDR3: CASSSITGWGNTEAFF
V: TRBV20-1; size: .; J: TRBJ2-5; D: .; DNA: TGCAGTGCTCGCGTGGCGGAAACCCAGTACTTC; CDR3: CSARVAETQYF
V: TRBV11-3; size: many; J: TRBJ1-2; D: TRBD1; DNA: TGTGCCAGCAGCTTAGATCGGAGGGGGCAGGAGGGCTACACCTTC; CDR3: CASSLDRRGQEGYTF
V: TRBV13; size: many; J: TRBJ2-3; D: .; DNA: TGTGCCAGCAGCTTCTTACGGGGGCGCACAGATACGCAGTATTTT; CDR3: CASSFLRGRTDTQYF
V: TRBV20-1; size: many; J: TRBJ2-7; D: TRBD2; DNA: TGCAGTGCTAGCGGAACTAGCGGGAGTTCCTACGAGCAGTACTTC; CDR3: CSASGTSGSSYEQYF
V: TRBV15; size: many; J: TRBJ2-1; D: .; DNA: TGTGCCACCAGCAAAACGGGTTACAATGAGCAGTTCTTC; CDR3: CATSKTGYNEQFF
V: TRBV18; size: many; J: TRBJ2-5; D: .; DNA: TGTGCCAGCTCACCGCGACAACTGTATAGGGAGACCCAGTACTTC; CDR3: CASSPRQLYRETQYF
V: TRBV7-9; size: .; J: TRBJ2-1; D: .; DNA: TGTGCCAGCAGCTTAGCGCGACAGACAGTTTACTACAATGAGCAGTTCTTC; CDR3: CASSLARQTVYYNEQFF
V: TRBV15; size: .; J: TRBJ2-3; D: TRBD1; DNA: TGTGCCACCAGCAGAGAGGACAGGAGCACAGATACGCAGTATTTT; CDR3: CATSREDRSTDTQYF
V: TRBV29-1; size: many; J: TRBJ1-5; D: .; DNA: TGCAGCGTCAGGGGAGGGCAGGGTCAGCCCCAGCATTTT; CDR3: CSVRGGQGQPQHF
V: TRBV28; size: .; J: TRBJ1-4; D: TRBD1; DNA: TGTGCCAGCAGTACTTCCAGGGGGCGAAATGAAAAACTGTTTTTT; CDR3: CASSTSRGRNEKLFF